This TCR beta chain was obtained from a study of blood T cells in healthy people across ages. For the study at large: Per two T cells, template switching captured roughly one barcoded beta molecule.

This clonotype came up a few times. Its antigen is unidentified. This CDR3 has 15 amino acids. J was trimmed by 4 bases and V by 6 bases; bases with no gene match: 11. Germline CDR1 reads SGHTA; CDR2 reads FQGTGA. Broader study findings: Older age went with lower TCR beta diversity per million T cells, in a roughly linear way.

PCR was performed a second time for 7 to 11 cycles using a sample-barcoded 5' primer and a J-beta primer mix. Each sample yielded at least 3 million CDR3-containing paired-end reads. TCRdb fed the 5' RACE reads into MiXCR, producing one record per CDR3 protein. The profile shows roughly 1.5 million distinct CDR3 sequences, approximately 39% of them singletons. The V call is TRBV7-3, the J call TRBJ1-2; the match to TRBD1 covers 7 bases. This clonotype originated in a woman aged 18-29 years in good health. The sequenced sample consisted of blood. CDR3 bases: TGTGCCAGCAGACCTACAGCACAGGGGTCCTATGGCTACACCTTC. This sequence encodes CASRPTAQGSYGYTF.